The 31 T cell receptor beta chains below were found in one sample sequenced in a study of Ad26.COV2.S vaccination and SARS-CoV-2 variants. Regarding treatment: 19 received Ad26.COV2.S at low or high dose, single or two shots; five or six received placebo; per-sample allocation not given. Samples analyzed were those drawn on day 63 after the first vaccine or placebo injection. Assay: immunoSEQ multiplex PCR; the TCRdb copy retains only in-frame clones and omits some. This sample has approximately 480,000 clones, with around nine tenths found just once. Sequenced here: peripheral blood, sampled in a trial of Ad26.COV2.S vaccine versus placebo. The receptors come from a person aged 18-60 years who received the Ad26.COV2.S COVID-19 vaccine or a placebo.

This clone was found once. The chain links TRBV28 to TRBJ1-4; D is possibly TRBD1 (6 bases). Per germline, CDR1 MDHEN and CDR2 SYDVKM. The CDR3 spans 14 residues. The V gene lost 8 bases and the J gene lost 7 bases, with 17 bases spanning the gap. The CDR3: CASWGVQGFEKLFF. The CDR3 coding sequence is TGTGCCAGCTGGGGAGTACAGGGATTTGAAAAACTGTTTTTT. The whole variable domain, filled in from reference TRBV28 and TRBJ1-4, reads DVKVTQSSRYLVKRTGEKVFLECVQDMDHENMFWYRQDPGLGLRLIYFSYDVKMKEKGDIPEGYSVSREKKERFSLILESASTNQTSMYLCASWGVQGFEKLFFGSGTQLSVL.

The genes are TRBV19 and TRBJ2-3; D possibly corresponds to TRBD2 (6 bases). CDR1 and CDR2 (germline): LNHDA, SQIVND (reference sequence). The CDR3 is 14 amino acids. V shed 3 bases and J shed 5 bases, with 12 bases lying between them. The CDR3 sequence is CASSILLAGDTQYF. CDR3 nucleotide sequence: TGTGCCAGTAGTATTTTACTAGCTGGAGATACGCAGTATTTT. Together with reference TRBV19 and TRBJ2-3, the CDR3 gives the full variable domain: DGGITQSPKYLFRKEGQNVTLSCEQNLNHDAMYWYRQDPGQGLRLIYYSQIVNDFQKGDIAEGYSVSREKKESFPLTVTSAQKNPTAFYLCASSILLAGDTQYFGPGTRLTVL.

This clone was picked up a small number of times. This chain links TRBV11-2 with TRBJ2-7, with a tentative D call TRBD1 (6 bases). Trimming shortened V by 1 base and J by 2 bases, and 18 bases separated the two germline ends. The germline gives CDR1 SGHAT, CDR2 FQNNGV. There are 17 residues in the CDR3. In nucleotides, the CDR3 is TGTGCCAGCAGCTTAGGCTACCCCGGGACACCAACCTACGAGCAGTACTTC. Translation: CASSLGYPGTPTYEQYF. Supplemented by reference TRBV11-2 and TRBJ2-7, the full variable domain reads EAGVAQSPRYKIIEKRQSVAFWCNPISGHATLYWYQQILGQGPKLLIQFQNNGVVDDSQLPKDRFSAERLKGVDSTLKIQPAKLEDSAVYLCASSLGYPGTPTYEQYFGPGTRLTVT.

This sequence joins TRBV28 and TRBJ2-7; 10 bases are a match to TRBD1. The germline V gene has CDR1 MDHEN and CDR2 SYDVKM. V gave up 3 bases and J gave up 5 bases; unmatched junction bases: 10. The CDR3 has 16 residues. CDR3 nucleotide sequence: TGTGCCAGCAGTTTCCCCGGGACAGGGGTTCGGAACGAGCAGTACTTC. The encoded protein is CASSFPGTGVRNEQYF.

The chain uses TRBV7-6 and TRBJ2-7; D is perhaps TRBD2 (5 bases). Germline assignment: CDR1 SGHVS and CDR2 FNYEAQ. This CDR3 spans 18 amino acids. The V and J ends lost 4 bases and 4 bases respectively, with 26 bases between them. CDR3 in amino acids: CASSSYRGPAPGIYEQYF. In nucleotides, the CDR3 is TGTGCCAGCAGCTCCTACAGAGGTCCGGCTCCGGGGATTTACGAGCAGTACTTC. Full variable domain (missing parts from reference TRBV7-6 and TRBJ2-7): GAGVSQSPRYKVTKRGQDVALRCDPISGHVSLYWYRQALGQGPEFLTYFNYEAQQDKSGLPNDRFSAERPEGSISTLTIQRTEQRDSAMYRCASSSYRGPAPGIYEQYFGPGTRLTVT.

This chain connects TRBV30 to TRBJ2-7; no reliable D call. CDR1 and CDR2 from the germline V gene are GTSNPN and SVGIG (reference sequence). V lost 3 bases and J lost 1, with 7 bases in between. The CDR3 sequence is 12 residues long. The CDR3 DNA sequence: TGTGCCTGGAGACGGGTATCCTACGAGCAGTACTTC. It codes for CAWRRVSYEQYF.

The chain carries TRBV7-8 and TRBJ2-7, with D possibly matching TRBD2 (6 bases). The CDR3 contains 14 residues. V was trimmed by 5 bases and J by 6 bases, leaving 17 bases between them. Germline CDR1 reads SGHVS; CDR2 reads FQNEAQ. CDR3 bases: TGTGCCAGCAGCCGGCTACGGGAGTCGCTCGAGCAGTACTTC. The encoded protein is CASSRLRESLEQYF. The full variable domain, in which reference TRBV7-8 and TRBJ2-7 provide the parts outside the CDR3, is GAGVSQSPRYKVAKRGQDVALRCDPISGHVSLFWYQQALGQGPEFLTYFQNEAQLDKSGLPSDRFFAERPEGSVSTLKIQRTQQEDSAVYLCASSRLRESLEQYFGPGTRLTVT.

The chain uses TRBV28 and TRBJ2-1; D remains ambiguous. Germline V lookup: CDR1 MDHEN, CDR2 SYDVKM. The CDR3 runs to 12 residues. V lost 8 bases, J lost 6 bases, and 11 bases lay in between. In DNA, the CDR3 is TGTGCCAGCCTGAAACCTCCCAATGAGCAGTTCTTC. Residues: CASLKPPNEQFF.

This clone was counted a few times. Other DNA sequences from this sample encode an identical CDR3 as well. The CDR3 bases are TGCGCCAGCAGCTTGGACAGCTATAGCAATCAGCCCCAGCATTTT. It codes for CASSLDSYSNQPQHF. The chain carries TRBV5-1 and TRBJ1-5, with D hard to call. Trimming removed 0 bases from V and 0 bases from J, with 7 bases in between. Germline loops: CDR1 SGHRS, CDR2 YFSETQ. This CDR3 has 15 amino acids.

The rearrangement uses TRBV29-1 and TRBJ1-2; D is undetermined. Germline values: CDR1 SQVTM, CDR2 ANQGSEA. V gave up 4 bases and J gave up 8 bases, with 14 bases separating them. This CDR3 region has 12 residues. CDR3 in DNA: TGCAGCGTTGTAGAACCGACGGTCGGCTACACCTTC. Protein sequence: CSVVEPTVGYTF.

The chain uses TRBV19 and TRBJ1-5; D not certain. This CDR3 has 14 amino acids. Trimming stripped 5 bases from V and 9 bases from J, with 17 bases between. Germline CDR1 LNHDA, CDR2 SQIVND (reference sequence). The CDR3 reads CASSLKLETRPQHF. The CDR3 DNA reads TGTGCCAGTAGTCTCAAACTGGAAACGCGGCCCCAGCATTTT.

V is TRBV9 and J is TRBJ2-1; the D gene is possibly TRBD2 (6 bases). The CDR3 loop spans 16 amino acids. The germline gives CDR1 SGDLS, CDR2 YYNGEE. Trimming removed 4 bases from V and 4 bases from J, with 18 bases in between. The CDR3 DNA reads as TGTGCCAGCAGCCCACACTTGCGGAGGGGATACAATGAGCAGTTCTTC. Translating it yields CASSPHLRRGYNEQFF.

This clone was detected a few times. The rearrangement links TRBV2 to TRBJ2-1; 11 bases agree with TRBD2. Germline CDR1 SNHLY, CDR2 FYNNEI. After removal of 6 bases from V and 11 bases from J, the junction contained 12 bases not matched to a gene. The CDR3 extends over 15 amino acids. CDR3 sequence: CASRRLAGGLGQQFF. CDR3 in DNA: TGTGCCAGCAGAAGATTAGCGGGAGGGCTCGGTCAGCAGTTCTTC.

The chain links TRBV19 to TRBJ1-5; D possibly corresponds to TRBD1 (5 bases). CDR3 length: 15 amino acids. Germline V gives CDR1 LNHDA, CDR2 SQIVND (reference sequence). Trimming took off 3 bases at V and 6 bases at J, with 15 bases between the two ends. Here the CDR3 reads CASSMYRGNVQPQHF. In nucleotides, the CDR3 is TGTGCCAGTAGTATGTATAGGGGTAATGTTCAGCCCCAGCATTTT.

V gene TRBV24-1 combines with J gene TRBJ2-3; 10 nucleotides align to TRBD2. CDR1 is KGHDR, CDR2 SFDVKD, per germline. This CDR3 has 14 amino acids. With V trimmed by 9 bases and J by 5 bases, 7 bases remained unmatched. DNA of the CDR3: TGTGCCACCGGATTAGCGGGAGGCGGAGATACGCAGTATTTT. This gives the protein CATGLAGGGDTQYF.

This chain links TRBV30 with TRBJ2-7; D perhaps matches TRBD2 (5 bases). This CDR3 has 12 residues. V was clipped by 5 bases and J by 3 bases, with 11 bases between them. Germline V gene lookup returns CDR1 GTSNPN and CDR2 SVGIG (reference sequence). As DNA, the CDR3 is TGTGCCTGGGCCGGACTTTTCTACGAGCAGTACTTC. This gives the protein CAWAGLFYEQYF.

This clone was seen once. The chain carries TRBV11-2 and TRBJ2-7, with TRBD1 matching 9 bases. V gave up 5 bases and J gave up 2 bases; unmatched junction bases: 10. The CDR3 extends over 16 amino acids. CDR1 is SGHAT and CDR2 is FQNNGV in the germline V gene. CDR3: CASSPVDRGDPYEQYF. The CDR3 coding sequence is TGTGCCAGCAGCCCCGTGGACAGGGGCGACCCCTACGAGCAGTACTTC.

The chain links TRBV28 to TRBJ1-1, with TRBD1 identical over 7 bases. The junction had 14 bases not matched to a gene; V was cut back by 7 bases and J by 3 bases. Germline V gene data show CDR1 as MDHEN and CDR2 as SYDVKM. This CDR3 is 16 amino acids long. The CDR3 region is CASTPGGGWRDTEAFF. CDR3 sequence (DNA): TGTGCCAGCACCCCAGGGGGAGGCTGGCGGGACACTGAAGCTTTCTTT.

V and J are TRBV4-3 and TRBJ2-7; TRBD1 matches 9 bases. This CDR3 is built from 16 residues. CDR1 is LGHNA and CDR2 is YSLEER in the germline V gene. The V and J ends lost 1 base and 1 base, in that order; junction bases with no gene match: 5. CDR3 sequence: CASSQVGTGQSYEQYF. The CDR3 DNA is TGCGCCAGCAGCCAAGTGGGGACAGGGCAGTCCTACGAGCAGTACTTC.

The rearrangement uses TRBV6-6 and TRBJ1-5; tentative D call: TRBD1 (5 bases). The V end was cut by 6 bases, the J end by 7 bases, with 22 bases between. This CDR3 contains 16 residues. CDR1 is MNHNY and CDR2 is SVGAGI in the germline V gene (reference sequence). This CDR3 reads CASRPRTGETTQPQHF. The CDR3 bases are TGTGCCAGCAGACCCCGAACGGGGGAGACTACGCAGCCCCAGCATTTT.

J is TRBJ2-2 and V is TRBV7-3, with a possible D match to TRBD2 (6 bases). The V gene lost 0 bases and the J gene lost 4 bases, with 9 bases spanning the gap. The CDR3 is 15 residues long. Germline CDR1 reads SGHTA; CDR2 reads FQGTGA. The CDR3 coding sequence is TGTGCCAGCAGCTTAACGGGGACTGCCACCGGGGAGCTGTTTTTT. Protein product: CASSLTGTATGELFF.

This clone is a singleton in its sample. One junction end does not reproduce the germline sequence, and a read error may be involved. The V gene is TRBV28, the J gene TRBJ1-2; D gene uncertain. The CDR3 has 12 residues. Looked up from germline, CDR1 is MDHEN and CDR2 is SYDVKM. Here the CDR3 DNA reads TGTGCCAGCAGTTCAAGGTCGAGAAATGGCCTCTTC. It is translated as CASSSRSRNGLF.

This clone was seen once. This chain joins TRBV7-3 and TRBJ1-2; D is unresolved. CDR1 and CDR2 (germline): SGHTA, FQGTGA. The CDR3 consists of 13 residues. The V end was cut by 1 base, the J end by 6 bases, with 9 bases between. The chain's CDR3 is CASSLNLNDGYTF. DNA for the CDR3: TGTGCCAGCAGCTTAAACTTGAACGATGGCTACACCTTC.

This clone was observed once. This rearrangement joins TRBV15 to TRBJ2-1, with 9 bases lining up with TRBD1. The CDR3 sequence is 16 residues long. In germline, CDR1 is LNHNV, CDR2 YYDKDF (reference sequence). Unmatched junction bases numbered 5, after V lost 0 bases and J lost 5 bases. The CDR3 DNA reads as TGTGCCACCAGCAGAGACCCGGGACAGGGTGACAATGAGCAGTTCTTC. This sequence encodes CATSRDPGQGDNEQFF.

The sample holds a few counts of this clone. This chain joins TRBV3-1 (or the pseudogene TRBV3-2) and TRBJ1-1; 9 bases fit TRBD1. V dropped 8 bases and J dropped 6; count of bases not matched to a gene: 4. Germline loops: CDR1 LGHDT, CDR2 YNNKEL (reference sequence). The CDR3 is 12 amino acids. The CDR3 region is CASGTGFSEAFF. CDR3 sequence (DNA): TGTGCCAGCGGGACAGGGTTTTCTGAAGCTTTCTTT.

The V call is TRBV28, the J call TRBJ2-3; 7 nucleotides match TRBD1. V was pared by 8 bases and J by 8 bases, with 7 bases of the junction left unmatched. CDR1 and CDR2 (germline): MDHEN, SYDVKM. CDR3 length: 12 residues. The CDR3 DNA reads TGTGCCAGCGGGACAGCTGTCGGTACGCAGTATTTT. Its translation: CASGTAVGTQYF.

The chain combines TRBV30 with TRBJ2-7; possible D gene TRBD1, 6 bases. The V gene's germline CDR1 is GTSNPN and CDR2 SVGIG (reference sequence). The CDR3 runs 12 residues. Trimming removed 6 bases from V and 3 bases from J, with 12 bases in between. CDR3 nucleotide sequence: TGTGCCTGCCAGCAGGGACACTACGAGCAGTACTTC. Translation: CACQQGHYEQYF. Full variable domain (outside the CDR3, taken from reference TRBV30 and TRBJ2-7): SQTIHQWPATLVQPVGSPLSLECTVEGTSNPNLYWYRQAAGRGLQLLFYSVGIGQISSEVPQNLSASRPQDRQFILSSKKLLLSDSGFYLCACQQGHYEQYFGPGTRLTVT.

The chain carries TRBV28 and TRBJ2-1; perhaps D is TRBD1 or TRBD2 (5 bases each). V shed 2 bases and J shed 3 bases, with 20 bases lying between them. CDR1 and CDR2 from the germline V gene are MDHEN and SYDVKM. The CDR3 runs to 18 residues. The CDR3 region has the DNA TGTGCCAGCAGTTTAACCCTGGCGGGCCAGGGAAGCTACAATGAGCAGTTCTTC. Protein: CASSLTLAGQGSYNEQFF.

The chain is built from TRBV5-4 and TRBJ2-1; D may correspond to TRBD1 or TRBD2 (5 bases each). This CDR3 is 15 amino acids long. Germline loops: CDR1 SGHNT, CDR2 YYREEE (reference sequence). The V and J ends lost 4 bases and 5 bases respectively, with 16 bases between them. CDR3 nucleotide sequence: TGTGCCAGCAGCCAAAGGTTGGGGGATAACAATGAGCAGTTCTTC. Protein product: CASSQRLGDNNEQFF.

The V call is TRBV6-5, the J call TRBJ2-1; TRBD2 matches at 7 bases. Trimming cost V 4 bases and J 4 bases; bases outside gene matches: 4. CDR1 and CDR2 from the germline V gene are MNHEY and SVGAGI. The length of the CDR3 is 14 residues. DNA of the CDR3: TGTGCCAGCAGTTCCGGGACTACGTACAATGAGCAGTTCTTC. Its protein product is CASSSGTTYNEQFF.

This chain joins TRBV30 and TRBJ2-3, with D perhaps matching TRBD2 (6 bases). The CDR3 contains 14 residues. Per the germline V gene, CDR1 is GTSNPN and CDR2 is SVGIG (reference sequence). V lost 7 bases and J lost 2, with 16 bases in between. The CDR3 loop reads CALEGPAYTDTQYF. In DNA form, the CDR3 reads TGTGCCTTGGAGGGGCCGGCCTACACAGATACGCAGTATTTT.